Listed below are T cell receptor beta chains from one sample, sequenced in a study of T cells after yellow fever vaccination. Each CDR3 protein gets one entry after TCRdb re-called the 5' RACE reads with MiXCR. The sample carries hundreds of thousands of distinct CDR3 sequences, 19% recorded once. This specimen consisted of PBMCs, obtained 15 days after the yellow fever booster vaccination. These receptors all come from a man aged 25 to 40 who received the YFV17D yellow fever vaccine. Each CDR3 is given with its conserved first and last residue. Fields, in order: V gene, J gene, CDR3 protein.

>TRBV24-1|TRBJ2-1
CATSNPQGAHNEQFF
>TRBV12-5|TRBJ2-1
CASGATPGTSGERQLTYNEQFF
>TRBV12-3/TRBV12-4|TRBJ2-2
CASSSTAANTGELFF
>TRBV18|TRBJ2-3
CASSPSITDTQYF
>TRBV12-3/TRBV12-4|TRBJ2-1
CASSLLATYNEQFF
>TRBV7-6|TRBJ1-2
CASSPIGQGSYGYTF
>TRBV27|TRBJ2-3
CASSLEGTSGDTQYF
>TRBV7-3|TRBJ2-2
CASSLTSGATGELFF
>TRBV5-1|TRBJ2-1
CASSLDGERVGEQFF
>TRBV5-1|TRBJ2-3
CASSSPGTSGIRTDTQYF
>TRBV4-2|TRBJ1-1
CASSQLGQKNTEAFF
>TRBV6-6|TRBJ2-1
CASSRTDYNEQFF
>TRBV20-1|TRBJ1-1
CSVTGRTEAFF
>TRBV7-9|TRBJ2-7
CASSGTGGRGEQYF
>TRBV12-3/TRBV12-4|TRBJ1-4
CASSKNSGNEKLFF
>TRBV20-1|TRBJ2-4
CSARDYKAAKNIQYF
>TRBV10-3|TRBJ2-1
CAIGEASGSNEQFF
>TRBV5-4|TRBJ2-7
CASSAGPGATYEQYF
>TRBV29-1|TRBJ2-7
CSVRGGIDYEQYF
>TRBV7-7|TRBJ1-3
CASTTGPGNTIYF
>TRBV7-9|TRBJ1-2
CASSLSRDGYTF
>TRBV20-1|TRBJ2-7
CSAVRGLAGVDEQYF
>TRBV2|TRBJ2-1
CASRRGEGAGVYEQFF
>TRBV14|TRBJ2-7
CASSQRQRGQFMDEQYF
>TRBV5-4|TRBJ2-1
CASSLTSGRYEQFF
>TRBV15|TRBJ2-1
CATSRDGNEQFF
>TRBV10-1|TRBJ1-4
CASSDWGKLFF
>TRBV5-1|TRBJ2-1
CASSLATGTGLFF
>TRBV9|TRBJ2-1
CASSVGVLTYNEQFF
>TRBV4-3|TRBJ1-2
CASSQDSSGGGYTF
>TRBV12-3/TRBV12-4|TRBJ2-7
CASGRRGHYEQYF
>TRBV7-8|TRBJ1-1
CASSSYGGFTEAFF
>TRBV20-1|TRBJ1-2
CSAGGTYGYTF
>TRBV7-9|TRBJ1-2
CASSLAGQEGPGYTF
>TRBV24-1|TRBJ2-5
CATSEIRGALETQYF
>TRBV20-1|TRBJ1-1
CSARSVTGVITEAFF
>TRBV6-1|TRBJ2-1
CASRRTGTSDGEQFF
>TRBV20-1|TRBJ2-1
CSAGGGRAYNEQFF
>TRBV10-3|TRBJ2-7
CAIGPGGYEQYF
>TRBV6-2/TRBV6-3|TRBJ2-1
CASSSGVDQFF
>TRBV7-2|TRBJ2-3
CASSGSVGTDTQYF
>TRBV29-1|TRBJ1-2
CSVRDEYNYGYTF
>TRBV29-1|TRBJ2-3
CSVETGSGDTQYF
>TRBV27|TRBJ1-2
CASSLLPGDRVYGYTF
>TRBV20-1|TRBJ2-1
CSASGTSGSPYEQFF
>TRBV6-2/TRBV6-3|TRBJ1-1
CASRIYVGGRTEAFF
>TRBV6-1|TRBJ1-6
CASSQQGGSYNSPLHF
>TRBV19|TRBJ2-7
CASSKTGGTYEQYF
>TRBV6-2/TRBV6-3|TRBJ1-1
CASSAHRWAEAFF
>TRBV5-1|TRBJ2-2
CASSYDRLTGELFF
>TRBV10-3|TRBJ2-7
CAISDPGGSYEQYF
>TRBV20-1|TRBJ1-1
CSADSGEGPEAFF
>TRBV11-2|TRBJ2-3
CASSLAGTPSNAQYF
>TRBV7-2|TRBJ2-7
CASSANRDRVMDEQYF
>TRBV5-5|TRBJ2-1
CASSPDAGTGGRGEQFF
>TRBV5-1|TRBJ2-5
CASSIQNQETQYF
>TRBV6-1|TRBJ1-2
CASSPRQAANYGYTF